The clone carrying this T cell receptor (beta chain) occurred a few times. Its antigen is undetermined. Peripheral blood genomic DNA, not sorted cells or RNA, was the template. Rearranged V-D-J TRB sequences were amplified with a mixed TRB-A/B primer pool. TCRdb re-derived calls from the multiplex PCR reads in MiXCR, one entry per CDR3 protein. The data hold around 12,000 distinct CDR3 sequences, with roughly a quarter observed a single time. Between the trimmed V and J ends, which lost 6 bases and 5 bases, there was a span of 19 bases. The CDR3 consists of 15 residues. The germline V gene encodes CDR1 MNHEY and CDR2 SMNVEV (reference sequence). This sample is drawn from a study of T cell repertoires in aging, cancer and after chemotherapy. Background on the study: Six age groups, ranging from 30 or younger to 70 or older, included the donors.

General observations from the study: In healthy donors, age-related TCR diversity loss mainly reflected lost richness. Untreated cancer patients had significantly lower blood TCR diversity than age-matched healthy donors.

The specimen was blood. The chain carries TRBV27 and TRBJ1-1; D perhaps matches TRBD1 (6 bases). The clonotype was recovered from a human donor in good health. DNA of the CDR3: TGTGCCAGCAGCCCCCGGGGGGGCAGAGATACTGAAGCTTTCTTT. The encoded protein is CASSPRGGRDTEAFF.